This T cell receptor beta chain was observed in a study of radiation and T cells in renal cell carcinoma. With respect to this clone: Its antigen is unidentified.

This CDR3 is 14 amino acids long. The germline gives CDR1 LNHNV, CDR2 YYDKDF (reference sequence). Trimming took 5 bases from V and 5 from J; bases not matched to a gene: 7. Sequencing was performed with immunoSEQ multiplex PCR; in TCRdb, only in-frame clones are kept and a portion is missing. This sample carries 15,000 to 19,000 clones, around 58% of them seen once, and the ten largest clones take roughly 11%. As for treatment: treatment-naive control, cytoreductive nephrectomy. Control samples are tumors resected by cytoreductive nephrectomy without prior radiation. Study results and limitations: Irradiated tumors had higher TCR clonality than control tumors.

The clonotype was recovered from a man in his forties or fifties with renal cell carcinoma. Sample: tumor tissue, taken from a patient whose treatment was nephrectomy without radiotherapy. J is TRBJ2-5 and V is TRBV15; 8 bases line up with TRBD1. CDR3 sequence: CATSGWTGSETQYF. CDR3 in DNA: TGTGCCACCAGCGGCTGGACAGGGAGCGAGACCCAGTACTTC.